The rows below give T cell receptor beta chains drawn from one sample of a study of T-cell memory formation after mild COVID-19. TCRdb used MiXCR to reprocess the 5' RACE reads, holding one entry per CDR3 protein. The sample lists roughly 610,000 distinct CDR3 sequences, approximately 15% occurring once. Sequenced: PBMCs or a T cell subset sorted from them (not recorded which). The receptors originated from an adult woman who had mild COVID-19 (a few samples of this study predate the infection). Cell type and time point are not known. The CDR3 runs from the conserved cysteine through the conserved F or W. Each record gives: V gene, CDR3 length, CDR3 protein.

TRBV24-1 16 CATSEPGTGMADTQYF
TRBV9 15 CASSVGRGGNSPLHF
TRBV3-1 12 CASSQIGTEAFF
TRBV6-2/TRBV6-3 14 CASTQTSGNNEQFF
TRBV7-2 20 CASSLRAPGTGGYSNQPQHF
TRBV14 16 CASSQGSQLAKNIQYF
TRBV5-1 15 CASSLAPGQENIQYF
TRBV5-1 16 CASSLQAGQANTEAFF
TRBV20-1 15 CSARGQGAAKNIQYF
TRBV7-9 16 CASSSVASGGEETQYF
TRBV7-9 14 CASRDGTVQYEQFF
TRBV7-3 16 CASSKTSGGPLDTQYF
TRBV5-6 14 CASSWGTDYNEQFF
TRBV19 21 CASRRDRVPGLPGSGANVLTF
TRBV3-1 13 CASSQLDWSEQYF
TRBV12-3/TRBV12-4 14 CASSFSGSINEQFF
TRBV20-1 14 CSATGQGTQETQYF
TRBV5-1 15 CASSISGQGVLEQYF
TRBV7-9 17 CASSFYLAGAFYNEQFF
TRBV5-1 15 CASSLETGEHNEQFF
TRBV6-2/TRBV6-3 15 CASSYSLSPTDTQYF
TRBV20-1 15 CSARGPGRKTAGYTF
TRBV30 13 CAWGLAEYNEQFF
TRBV2 14 CASLARAGSYEQYF
TRBV4-1 16 CASSQGRTSSYNEQFF
TRBV4-3 14 CASSQATSGNTIYF
TRBV9 13 CASSPAGGGELFF
TRBV27 13 CASHPRGGNEQYF
TRBV7-3 13 CASSRGANYGYTF
TRBV4-2 15 CASSQARSSYNEQFF
TRBV23-1 15 CASLPPGPSNQPQHF
TRBV2 13 CASTREQGQPQHF
TRBV5-4 13 CASSPDRVDEQFF
TRBV12-5 13 CASGLARGTEAFF
TRBV4-3 15 CASSLWGTGFNGYTF
TRBV12-3/TRBV12-4 15 CASSHPGQGFSGYTF
TRBV24-1 13 CATSVGVYNEQFF
TRBV4-1 15 CASSKDTGPGETQYF
TRBV20-1 12 CSALAGYNEQFF
TRBV27 16 CASSLRLAGGTNEQFF
TRBV5-1 17 CASSLGLTHTNTGELFF
TRBV5-1 13 CASKTGGGYEQYF
TRBV4-1 12 CASSQVERTQYF
TRBV7-2 15 CASSTRGSSYNEQFF
TRBV12-3/TRBV12-4 14 CASSYRTGSHGYTF
TRBV5-1 18 CASVSGGLLGHRTDTQYF
TRBV3-1 14 CASSQEPINYGYTF
TRBV6-5 15 CASSYSGQGAYEQYF
TRBV5-1 13 CASKTVFSYEQYF